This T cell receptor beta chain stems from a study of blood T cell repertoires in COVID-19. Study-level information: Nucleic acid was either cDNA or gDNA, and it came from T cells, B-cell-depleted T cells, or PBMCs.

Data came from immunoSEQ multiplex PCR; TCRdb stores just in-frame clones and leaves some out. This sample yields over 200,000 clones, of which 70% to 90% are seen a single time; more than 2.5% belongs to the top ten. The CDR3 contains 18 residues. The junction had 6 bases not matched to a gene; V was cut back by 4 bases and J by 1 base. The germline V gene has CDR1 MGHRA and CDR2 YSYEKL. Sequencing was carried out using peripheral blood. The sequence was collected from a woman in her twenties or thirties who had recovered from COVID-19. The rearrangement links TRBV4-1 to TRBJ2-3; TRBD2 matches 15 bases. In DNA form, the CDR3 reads TGCGCCAGCAGCCCTGGACTAGCGGGGGGGTCCCGCACAGATACGCAGTATTTT. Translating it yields CASSPGLAGGSRTDTQYF.